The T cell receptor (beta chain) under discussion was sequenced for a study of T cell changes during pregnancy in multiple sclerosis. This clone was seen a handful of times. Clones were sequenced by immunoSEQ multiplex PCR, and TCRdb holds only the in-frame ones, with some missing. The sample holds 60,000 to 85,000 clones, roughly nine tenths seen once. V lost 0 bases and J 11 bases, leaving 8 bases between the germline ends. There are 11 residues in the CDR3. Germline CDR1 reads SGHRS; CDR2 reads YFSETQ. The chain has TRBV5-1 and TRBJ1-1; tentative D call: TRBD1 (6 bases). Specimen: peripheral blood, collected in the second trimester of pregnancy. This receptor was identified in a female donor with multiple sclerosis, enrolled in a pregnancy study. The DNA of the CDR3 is TGCGCCAGCAGCTTGGAGGGGGGGGCTTTCTTT. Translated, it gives CASSLEGGAFF.